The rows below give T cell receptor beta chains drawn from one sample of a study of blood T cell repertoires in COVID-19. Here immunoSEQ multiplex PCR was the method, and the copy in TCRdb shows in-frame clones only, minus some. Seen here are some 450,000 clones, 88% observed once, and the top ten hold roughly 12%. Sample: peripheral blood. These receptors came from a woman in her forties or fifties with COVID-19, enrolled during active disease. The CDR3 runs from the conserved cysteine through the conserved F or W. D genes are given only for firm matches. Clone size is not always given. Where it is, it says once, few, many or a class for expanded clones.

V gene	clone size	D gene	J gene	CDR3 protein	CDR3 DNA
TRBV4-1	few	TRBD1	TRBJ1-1	CASSQGDRVNTEAFF	TGCGCCAGCAGCCAAGGGGACAGGGTGAACACTGAAGCTTTCTTT
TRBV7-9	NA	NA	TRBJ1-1	CASSWTENTEAFF	TGTGCCAGCAGCTGGACAGAGAACACTGAAGCTTTCTTT
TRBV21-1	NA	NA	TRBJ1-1	CASSPRTGNLTGAFF	TGTGCCAGCAGCCCTCGGACAGGGAACTTAACAGGGGCTTTCTTT
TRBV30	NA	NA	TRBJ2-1	CAWARWGEANEQFF	TGTGCCTGGGCCAGGTGGGGGGAGGCCAATGAGCAGTTCTTC
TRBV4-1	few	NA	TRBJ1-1	CASSQENYGEAFF	TGCGCCAGCAGCCAAGAAAACTACGGGGAAGCTTTCTTT
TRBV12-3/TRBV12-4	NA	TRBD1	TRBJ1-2	CASSLWTGTF	TGTGCCAGCAGTCTCTGGACAGGGACCTTC
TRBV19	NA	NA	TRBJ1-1	CASSGEYTEAFF	TGTGCCAGTAGTGGGGAGTACACTGAAGCTTTCTTT
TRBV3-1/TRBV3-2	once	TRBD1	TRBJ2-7	CASSQGVTGGRAEQYF	TGTGCCAGCAGCCAAGGGGTGACAGGGGGTCGCGCGGAGCAGTACTTC
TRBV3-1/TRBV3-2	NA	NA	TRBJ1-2	CASSPGGAKANYGYTF	TGTGCCAGCAGCCCCGGGGGGGCCAAAGCTAACTATGGCTACACCTTC
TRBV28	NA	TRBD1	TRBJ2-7	CASSIAGTGNEQYF	TGTGCCAGCAGCATTGCCGGGACAGGGAACGAGCAGTACTTC
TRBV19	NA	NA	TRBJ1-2	CASSTFTGTLNAF	TGTGCCAGTAGTACCTTTACCGGGACTCTGAATGCCTTC
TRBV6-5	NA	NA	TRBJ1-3	CASSPARGNTIYF	TGTGCCAGCAGCCCCGCGAGGGGAAACACCATATATTTT
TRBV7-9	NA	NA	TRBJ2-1	CASSLQAIGAGNEQFF	TGTGCCAGCAGCCTCCAGGCCATTGGGGCGGGGAATGAGCAGTTCTTC
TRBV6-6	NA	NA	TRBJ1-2	CASALAGVSGYTF	TGTGCCAGCGCCTTGGCAGGGGTTAGTGGCTACACCTTC
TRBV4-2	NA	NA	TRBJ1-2	CASSQALGQLFYGYTF	TGTGCCAGCAGCCAAGCCCTTGGACAGCTTTTCTATGGCTACACCTTC
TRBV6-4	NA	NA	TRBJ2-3	CASTSSGGPSTSTDTQYF	TGTGCCAGCACCTCCTCCGGGGGGCCGTCTACTAGCACAGATACGCAGTATTTT
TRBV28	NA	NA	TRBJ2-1	CASLGDSNEQFF	TGTGCCAGCCTAGGAGACAGCAATGAGCAGTTCTTC
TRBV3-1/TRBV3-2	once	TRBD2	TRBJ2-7	CASRASGHEQYF	TGTGCCAGCAGGGCTAGCGGACACGAGCAGTACTTC
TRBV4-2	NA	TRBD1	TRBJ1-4	CASSQKWGQGASGEKLFF	TGTGCCAGCAGCCAAAAATGGGGACAGGGCGCCTCGGGTGAAAAACTGTTTTTT
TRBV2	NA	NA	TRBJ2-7	CASGLDRAYEQYF	TGTGCCAGCGGGCTCGACAGAGCCTACGAGCAGTACTTC
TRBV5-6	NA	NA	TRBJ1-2	CASSFGGSYGYTF	TGTGCCAGCAGCTTTGGAGGGTCCTATGGCTACACCTTC
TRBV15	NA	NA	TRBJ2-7	CATSRDHGF	TGTGCCACCAGCAGAGATCACGGCTTC
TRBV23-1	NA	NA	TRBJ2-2	CASGPGSTGAGELFF	TGCGCCAGCGGCCCGGGGTCGACGGGGGCCGGGGAGCTGTTTTTT
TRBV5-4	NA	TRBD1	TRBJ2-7	CASSLDQGAYEQYF	TGTGCCAGCAGCTTGGATCAGGGGGCCTACGAGCAGTACTTC
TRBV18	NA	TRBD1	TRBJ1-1	CASSPPQGQRNTEAFF	TGTGCCAGCTCACCACCCCAGGGACAGAGGAACACTGAAGCTTTCTTT
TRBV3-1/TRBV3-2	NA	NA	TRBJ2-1	CASSQGGLSYNEQFF	TGTGCCAGCAGCCAAGGAGGCCTTTCCTACAATGAGCAGTTCTTC
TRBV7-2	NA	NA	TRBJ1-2	CASSLDSSDSSYGYTF	TGTGCCAGCAGCTTAGATTCGTCGGACAGCTCCTATGGCTACACCTTC
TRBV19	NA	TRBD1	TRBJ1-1	CASSLGQDEAFF	TGTGCCAGTAGCTTGGGACAGGACGAAGCTTTCTTT
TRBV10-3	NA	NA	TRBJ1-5	CAISGSGDHQPQHF	TGTGCCATCAGTGGTTCAGGGGATCATCAGCCCCAGCATTTT
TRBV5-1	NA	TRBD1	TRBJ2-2	CASSARQGGTGELFF	TGCGCCAGCAGCGCCCGACAGGGCGGCACCGGGGAGCTGTTTTTT
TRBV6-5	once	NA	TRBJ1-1	CASSYRGQDTEAFF	TGTGCCAGCAGTTACAGAGGGCAGGACACTGAAGCTTTCTTT
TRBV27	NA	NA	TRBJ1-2	CASSLSRDPANYGYTF	TGTGCCAGCAGTTTATCGCGGGACCCTGCTAACTATGGCTACACCTTC
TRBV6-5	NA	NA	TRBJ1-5	CASSSSYRDQPQHF	TGTGCCAGCAGTTCTTCCTACAGAGATCAGCCCCAGCATTTT
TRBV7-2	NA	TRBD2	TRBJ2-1	CASSLSSGGDRWFF	TGTGCCAGCAGCTTATCTAGCGGGGGGGATAGGTGGTTCTTC
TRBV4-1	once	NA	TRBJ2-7	CASSQDRVGLSYEQYF	TGCGCCAGCAGCCAAGATAGGGTGGGACTCTCCTACGAGCAGTACTTC
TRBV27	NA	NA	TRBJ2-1	CATGGNERQFF	TGTGCCACCGGCGGCAATGAGCGGCAGTTCTTC
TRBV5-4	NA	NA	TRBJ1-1	CASSSLRGDTEAFF	TGTGCCAGCAGCTCTCTCCGGGGGGACACTGAAGCTTTCTTT
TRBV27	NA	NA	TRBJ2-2	CASSLQTGALGNTGELFF	TGTGCCAGCAGTCTCCAGACAGGAGCACTAGGGAACACCGGGGAGCTGTTTTTT
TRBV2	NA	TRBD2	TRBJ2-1	CASSFGLAGSNEQFF	TGTGCCAGCAGTTTCGGACTAGCGGGGAGCAATGAGCAGTTCTTC
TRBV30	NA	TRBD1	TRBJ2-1	CAWTGGHNEQFF	TGTGCCTGGACAGGGGGTCACAATGAGCAGTTCTTC
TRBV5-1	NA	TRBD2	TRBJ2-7	CASSPSRGAYEQYF	TGCGCCAGCAGCCCATCCCGGGGGGCCTACGAGCAGTACTTC
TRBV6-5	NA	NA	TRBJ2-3	CASGGGNGNTDTQYF	TGTGCCAGCGGAGGTGGCAACGGGAACACAGATACGCAGTATTTT
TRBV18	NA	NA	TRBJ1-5	CASSPLPGANQPQHF	TGTGCCAGCTCACCACTCCCCGGAGCCAATCAGCCCCAGCATTTT
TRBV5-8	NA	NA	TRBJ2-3	CASSLYLGGGTDTQYF	TGTGCCAGCAGCTTGTACCTTGGCGGGGGCACAGATACGCAGTATTTT
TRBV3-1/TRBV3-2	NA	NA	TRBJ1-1	CASSQGWAGRTEAFF	TGTGCCAGCAGCCAAGGGTGGGCAGGGCGCACTGAAGCTTTCTTT